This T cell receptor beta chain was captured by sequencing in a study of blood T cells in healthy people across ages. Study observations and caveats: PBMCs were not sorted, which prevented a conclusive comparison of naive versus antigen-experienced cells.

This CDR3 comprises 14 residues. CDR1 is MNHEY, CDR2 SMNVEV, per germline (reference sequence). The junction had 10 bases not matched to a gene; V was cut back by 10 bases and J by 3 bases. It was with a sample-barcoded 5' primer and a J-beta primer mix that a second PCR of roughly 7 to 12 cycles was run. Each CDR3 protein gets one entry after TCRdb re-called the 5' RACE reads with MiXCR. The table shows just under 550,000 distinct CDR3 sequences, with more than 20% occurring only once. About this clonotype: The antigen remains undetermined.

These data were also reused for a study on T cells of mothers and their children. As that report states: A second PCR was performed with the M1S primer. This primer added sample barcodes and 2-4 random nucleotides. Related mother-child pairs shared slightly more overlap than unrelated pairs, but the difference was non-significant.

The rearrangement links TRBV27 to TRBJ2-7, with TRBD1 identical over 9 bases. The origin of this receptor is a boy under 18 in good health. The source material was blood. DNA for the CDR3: TGTGCCACCCAACAGGGGGCTCTAAGCTACGAGCAGTACTTC. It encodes CATQQGALSYEQYF.